Sequencing of this TCR beta chain was carried out in a study of blood T cell repertoires in COVID-19. The ends lost 1 base at V and 4 bases at J; junction bases unmatched: 4. The germline gives CDR1 MNHNY, CDR2 SVGAGI (reference sequence). This CDR3 has 16 amino acids. In the original processing: Amplifying reference gene primers gave estimates of nucleated cell counts. Produced via immunoSEQ multiplex PCR; TCRdb's table is partial and in-frame only. That table furnishes V, J and clone size, whereas the DNA furnished D and trimming. The table shows about 180,000 clones, with just over 85% occurring only once. The table lists this clone with a count of one.

The sequencing input was peripheral blood. This clonotype was sampled from a man aged 45-60 years with active or convalescent COVID-19. The rearrangement links TRBV6-6 to TRBJ1-1; TRBD1 matches at 12 bases. The CDR3 region is CASSYLGQGASTEAFF. DNA for the CDR3: TGTGCCAGCAGTTACTTGGGACAGGGGGCGTCCACTGAAGCTTTCTTT.